This T cell receptor beta chain was recorded in a study of blood T cell repertoires in COVID-19. Study-level information: Whether acute or convalescent, the COVID-19 samples came from the United States, Italy and Spain. In each case, the material was cDNA or gDNA derived from T cells, B-cell-depleted T cells, or PBMCs.

Germline CDR1 reads SGHRS; CDR2 reads YFSETQ. The CDR3 loop spans 14 amino acids. V dropped 2 bases and J dropped 5 bases, with 10 bases sitting between them. This clone was detected once. In the original analysis: Nucleated cell number was recorded as an estimate derived from reference gene primer amplification. Produced via immunoSEQ multiplex PCR; TCRdb's table is partial and in-frame only. The V and J calls and clone size come from that table; D and trimming were worked out from the DNA. The table shows roughly 250,000 clones, with 82% occurring only once. The rearrangement uses TRBV5-1 and TRBJ2-2; D is perhaps TRBD1 (6 bases). This sequence originates from a woman aged 80 or over with active or convalescent COVID-19. Sequenced input: peripheral blood. In DNA, the CDR3 is TGCGCCAGCAGCTTTGCAGGGGAGACCGGGGAGCTGTTTTTT. Its protein product is CASSFAGETGELFF.